The 29 T cell receptor beta chains given below trace back to one sample, sequenced in a study of T-cell memory formation after mild COVID-19. In TCRdb, the 5' RACE reads were re-called with MiXCR into one record per CDR3 protein. The sample lists about 470,000 distinct CDR3 sequences; 20% to 30% were seen once. Source material: PBMCs or a T cell subset sorted from them (not recorded which). The receptors here all came from an adult woman who had mild COVID-19 (a few samples of this study predate the infection). Cell type and time point are not known.

The chain employs TRBV24-1 and TRBJ2-1, with D possibly matching TRBD1 (6 bases). Germline V gives CDR1 KGHDR, CDR2 SFDVKD. This CDR3 is 15 amino acids long. V lost 5 bases and J 5 bases, leaving 15 bases between the germline ends. In nucleotides, the CDR3 is TGTGCCACCAGTGCCCCTGGGGGCAGGGACAATGAGCAGTTCTTC. Translation gives CATSAPGGRDNEQFF.

The chain couples TRBV24-1 to TRBJ2-1; D unresolved. Germline V CDR1 and CDR2: KGHDR, SFDVKD. The CDR3 is 16 residues long. Trimming took 4 bases from V and 0 from J, leaving 12 bases between them. The CDR3: CATSDARRSSYNEQFF. DNA for the CDR3: TGTGCCACCAGTGACGCCCGACGGAGCTCCTACAATGAGCAGTTCTTC.

The chain recombines TRBV11-3 with TRBJ1-1; D is possibly TRBD1 (5 bases). Trimming removed 3 bases from V and 1 base from J, with 12 bases in between. The CDR3 length is 15 residues. The germline V gene encodes CDR1 SGHNT and CDR2 YENEEA. In DNA form, the CDR3 reads TGTGCCAGCAGCTTCAGGTCGGGGCGGAACACTGAAGCTTTCTTT. It yields the protein CASSFRSGRNTEAFF.

This clonotype was seen only a few times. The J gene is TRBJ2-1, the V gene TRBV25-1, with D perhaps TRBD1 (5 bases). Germline CDR1 reads MGHDK; CDR2 reads SYGVNS. Trimming removed 7 bases at V and 13 bases at J, with 23 bases between. The CDR3 covers 14 residues. Here the CDR3 reads CASTPLNGASGQFF. For the CDR3, the DNA is TGTGCCAGCACCCCCCTCAATGGGGCTAGTGGTCAGTTCTTC.

This clonotype was counted once. The CDR3 protein is CASRTLNQPQHF. In nucleotides, the CDR3 is TGTGCCAGCAGGACCCTCAATCAGCCCCAGCATTTT. J is TRBJ1-5 and V is TRBV6-1; D unclear. The CDR3 loop spans 12 amino acids. V shed 6 bases and J shed 3 bases, with 6 bases lying between them. Germline V gives CDR1 MNHNS, CDR2 SASEGT.

This chain uses TRBV7-6 with TRBJ2-2; 10 nucleotides match TRBD1. Germline V gene data show CDR1 as SGHVS and CDR2 as FNYEAQ. The CDR3 sequence is 15 residues long. The ends lost 5 bases at V and 8 bases at J; junction bases unmatched: 8. CDR3 in DNA: TGTGCCAGCAGCCTCCAGACAGGGGGCGTTGGGGAGCTGTTTTTT. Protein: CASSLQTGGVGELFF.

This clonotype appeared a few times. The chain uses TRBV4-2 and TRBJ2-2; 8 positions match TRBD2. This CDR3 contains 18 residues. CDR1 and CDR2 (germline): LGHNA, YNFKEQ. V shed 1 base and J 4 bases; nucleotides not matched to a gene: 11. The CDR3: CASSQVPGLEYGTGELFF. DNA for the CDR3: TGTGCCAGCAGCCAAGTCCCGGGACTAGAGTATGGCACCGGGGAGCTGTTTTTT.

This clonotype was detected a few times. The V gene is TRBV7-2, the J gene TRBJ2-1; no clear D. This CDR3 comprises 13 residues. Germline V lookup: CDR1 SGHTA, CDR2 FQGNSA. The V end lost 6 bases, the J end lost 7 bases, and 13 bases lay between the germline ends. The CDR3 here is CASRSLRVNEQFF. The CDR3 region has the DNA TGTGCCAGCAGAAGCCTTAGAGTGAATGAGCAGTTCTTC.

In its sample, this clonotype was seen a few times. This sequence joins TRBV29-1 and TRBJ2-5; TRBD1 matches at 10 bases. Germline CDR1 and CDR2: SQVTM and ANQGSEA. Trimming took 8 bases from V and 2 from J; bases not matched to a gene: 11. The CDR3 totals 15 residues. In nucleotides, the CDR3 is TGCAGCATAGACAGGGGGCCCGAGGGACAAGAGACCCAGTACTTC. It yields the protein CSIDRGPEGQETQYF. Supplemented by reference TRBV29-1 and TRBJ2-5, the full variable domain reads SAVISQKPSRDICQRGTSLTIQCQVDSQVTMMFWYRQQPGQSLTLIATANQGSEATYESGFVIDKFPISRPNLTFSTLTVSNMSPEDSSIYLCSIDRGPEGQETQYFGPGTRLLVL.

CDR3 loop: CASSFEKVYGYTF. The CDR3 nucleotides are TGTGCCAGCAGCTTTGAAAAGGTCTATGGCTACACCTTC. V usage is TRBV7-9 and J usage is TRBJ1-2; no firm D call. The V gene's germline CDR1 is SEHNR and CDR2 FQNEAQ (reference sequence). CDR3 length: 13 residues. V shed 3 bases and J shed 4 bases, with 9 bases lying between them.

This clonotype was seen a few times. V and J are TRBV6-5 and TRBJ2-7; 10 bases are shared with TRBD1. Germline-derived CDR1 and CDR2 are MNHEY and SVGAGI. J lost 2 bases, V lost 6 bases, and 7 bases had no gene match. The CDR3 spans 15 residues. CDR3 coding DNA: TGTGCCAGCAGAATCACCGGGACAGGGGCCTACGAGCAGTACTTC. Protein product: CASRITGTGAYEQYF.

The V gene is TRBV30, the J gene TRBJ2-1, with 7 bases matching TRBD1. CDR1 is GTSNPN, CDR2 SVGIG, per germline (reference sequence). The CDR3 has 17 residues. The J segment lost 2 bases and the V segment lost 0 bases, leaving 10 bases of the junction unmatched. CDR3: CAWSVRGSGTAYNEQFF. The CDR3 DNA is TGTGCCTGGAGTGTACGAGGATCAGGGACAGCCTACAATGAGCAGTTCTTC.

The chain has TRBV6-2 or TRBV6-3 and TRBJ2-2, with TRBD1 identical over 7 bases. J was trimmed by 0 bases and V by 0 bases; bases with no gene match: 10. Germline CDR1 MNHEY, CDR2 SVGEGT. The CDR3 runs to 19 residues. The CDR3 reads CASSYSIWVDRANTGELFF. The CDR3 DNA is TGTGCCAGCAGTTACTCGATTTGGGTTGACAGGGCGAACACCGGGGAGCTGTTTTTT.

The chain recombines TRBV6-6 with TRBJ2-7; TRBD1 matches at 7 bases. The germline V gene has CDR1 MNHNY and CDR2 SVGAGI (reference sequence). V lost 5 bases and J lost 3; bases outside the gene matches: 7. The CDR3 length is 14 residues. CDR3 coding DNA: TGTGCCAGCAGTGTGGAGACAGGGAGCTACGAGCAGTACTTC. Residues: CASSVETGSYEQYF.

This rearrangement joins TRBV25-1 to TRBJ1-2; 9 nucleotides match TRBD1. V lost 7 bases, J lost 8 bases, and 8 bases stayed unmatched. The germline CDR1 and CDR2 sequences are MGHDK and SYGVNS. This CDR3 is built from 13 residues. In DNA, the CDR3 is TGTGCCAGCAATACAGGGGGCGCGGGGGGCTACACCTTC. It specifies CASNTGGAGGYTF.

This clonotype came up a few times. The CDR3, as DNA: TGTGCCAGCAGCACCCTCGAAGATCAGCCCCAGCATTTT. Amino acid sequence: CASSTLEDQPQHF. The chain recombines TRBV5-5 with TRBJ1-5; unclear D gene. Trimming shortened V by 4 bases and J by 5 bases, and 10 bases separated the two germline ends. This CDR3 has 13 amino acids. Germline CDR1 reads SGHKS; CDR2 reads YYEKEE (reference sequence).

Only a few counts were recorded for this clonotype. The chain employs TRBV2 and TRBJ2-5; 8 bases fit TRBD1. The length of the CDR3 is 15 residues. Looked up from germline, CDR1 is SNHLY and CDR2 is FYNNEI. V dropped 6 bases and J dropped 4; count of bases not matched to a gene: 10. DNA for the CDR3: TGTGCCAGCAGCGGTGGACAGGGATTTGGAGAGACCCAGTACTTC. This encodes CASSGGQGFGETQYF.

This clonotype was observed a handful of times. The genes are TRBV7-8 and TRBJ2-1, with a weak D call TRBD2 (6 bases). This CDR3 region has 14 residues. The germline V gene has CDR1 SGHVS and CDR2 FQNEAQ. Trimming took off 3 bases at V and 10 bases at J, with 16 bases between the two ends. This CDR3 reads CASSFAGTSDEQFF. The CDR3 region has the DNA TGTGCCAGCAGCTTCGCGGGGACTTCCGACGAGCAGTTCTTC.

This clonotype has only a few counts. The rearrangement joins TRBV7-4 to TRBJ2-5; D remains ambiguous. This CDR3 contains 14 residues. Trimming took 5 bases from V and 6 from J, leaving 16 bases between them. The germline gives CDR1 SGHVT, CDR2 SQSDAQ. CDR3 region: CASSPRRPWKTQYF. Here the CDR3 DNA reads TGTGCCAGCAGCCCACGCCGTCCTTGGAAGACCCAGTACTTC.

This clonotype occurred a few times. For the CDR3, the DNA is TGCGCCAGCAGCTGGACAGGGGGGAGCACTGAAGCTTTCTTT. Translating gives CASSWTGGSTEAFF. V and J are TRBV5-1 and TRBJ1-1; 10 nucleotides match TRBD1. Germline trimming cut 3 bases from V and 4 bases from J; bases unmatched to any gene: 3. The V gene's germline CDR1 is SGHRS and CDR2 YFSETQ. This CDR3 spans 14 amino acids.

The rearrangement links TRBV29-1 to TRBJ2-5, with a tentative D call TRBD2 (7 bases). This CDR3 is built from 13 residues. V was pared by 3 bases and J by 8 bases, with 16 bases between. CDR1 is SQVTM and CDR2 is ANQGSEA in the germline V gene. The CDR3 DNA reads as TGCAGCGTTGATCGGGGGGCGGGGAGAACCCAGTACTTC. Protein: CSVDRGAGRTQYF.

The CDR3 protein is CASSYGEHSYEQYF. As DNA, the CDR3 is TGTGCCAGCAGTTACGGTGAGCACTCCTACGAGCAGTACTTC. The V call is TRBV6-2 or TRBV6-3, the J call TRBJ2-7; D unresolved. From germline, CDR1 is MNHEY and CDR2 SVGEGT. Deletions cut 2 bases from V and 0 bases from J, with 8 bases between. The CDR3 has 14 amino acids.

This clonotype was found many times. The rearrangement links TRBV12-3 or TRBV12-4 to TRBJ2-5; no clear D. The CDR3 spans 11 residues. V lost 2 bases and J 5 bases, leaving 3 bases between the germline ends. CDR3 sequence (DNA): TGTGCCAGCAGTTTATACGAGACCCAGTACTTC. This codes for CASSLYETQYF.

This chain links TRBV20-1 with TRBJ1-2; no firm D call. The CDR3 totals 16 residues. V was cut by 0 bases and J by 8 bases, with 22 bases left in between. CDR1 and CDR2 from the germline V gene are DFQATT and SNEGSKA (reference sequence). The CDR3 DNA follows: TGCAGTGCTAGAGATTGGGGTGTGGGAGACCCAATGGGCTACACCTTC. Its translation: CSARDWGVGDPMGYTF.

The V gene is TRBV27, the J gene TRBJ2-1, with 10 bases fitting TRBD2. The CDR3 covers 14 residues. The V gene end was trimmed by 6 bases and the J gene end by 10 bases; junction bases not matched to a gene: 9. CDR1 is MNHEY, CDR2 SMNVEV, per germline (reference sequence). In DNA, the CDR3 is TGTGCCAGCAGAGGAAGCGGGGGGGCCGGGGAGCAGTTCTTC. Its protein product is CASRGSGGAGEQFF.

The chain joins TRBV7-2 to TRBJ1-5, with D uncertain. Germline V gene lookup returns CDR1 SGHTA and CDR2 FQGNSA. The CDR3 has 15 residues. The V end lost 1 base, the J end lost 1 base, and 8 bases lay between the germline ends. The CDR3 spells CASSLDAASNQPQHF. CDR3 bases: TGTGCCAGCAGCTTAGATGCAGCCAGCAATCAGCCCCAGCATTTT.

In this sample, this clonotype turned up a few times. The genes are TRBV4-2 and TRBJ2-5; D call uncertain. With 1 base removed from V and 4 bases from J, the gap between germline ends came to 13 bases. This CDR3 has 15 residues. The V gene's germline CDR1 is LGHNA and CDR2 YNFKEQ. The CDR3, as DNA: TGTGCCAGCAGCCAAGCTAATTCGGCGATAGAGACCCAGTACTTC. Translation gives CASSQANSAIETQYF.

This clonotype was seen a handful of times. The CDR3 region has the DNA TGTGCCAGCAATTCTGTTTATGAGCAGTTCTTC. Protein: CASNSVYEQFF. The chain links TRBV6-1 to TRBJ2-1, with D unclear. Trimming took off 7 bases at V and 8 bases at J, with 9 bases between the two ends. The CDR3 totals 11 residues. CDR1 is MNHNS, CDR2 SASEGT, per germline.

V usage is TRBV7-9 and J usage is TRBJ1-1; 7 nucleotides line up with TRBD1. V was clipped by 2 bases and J by 5 bases; unmatched bases: 11. This CDR3 spans 16 amino acids. From germline, CDR1 is SEHNR and CDR2 FQNEAQ (reference sequence). This CDR3 reads CASSLSPDRRSTEAFF. CDR3 in DNA: TGTGCCAGCAGCTTATCCCCGGACAGGAGGTCAACTGAAGCTTTCTTT.